This T cell receptor beta chain was sequenced for a study of T-cell memory formation after mild COVID-19. Study overall: Largely, TCR clusters stayed within a single donor. Findings and caveats of the study: Clones that got smaller from day 15 to 85 had even CD4/CD8, while clones growing later tipped toward CD4+.

Constant-segment primers served in 5'RACE that generated TCR alpha and TCR beta cDNA libraries bearing sample barcodes and UMIs. TCRdb processed the 5' RACE reads anew with MiXCR; each CDR3 protein has one entry. The table includes almost 45,000 distinct CDR3 sequences, roughly 7% detected once. This clonotype was seen many times. What it binds is unknown. The sequencing sample was made of PBMCs or a T cell subset sorted from them (not recorded which). The receptor comes from an adult who had mild COVID-19 (a few samples of this study predate the infection). Cell type and time point are not known.

The CDR3 sequence: CASSVGGNTIYF. The CDR3 DNA reads as TGTGCCAGCAGCGTAGGAGGAAACACCATATATTTT. This chain joins TRBV9 and TRBJ1-3; D not resolved. CDR1 and CDR2 (germline): SGDLS, YYNGEE. The CDR3 contains 12 residues. With 0 bases removed from V and 4 bases from J, the gap between germline ends came to 2 bases.